This T cell receptor beta chain emerged from a study of cytomegalovirus exposure and HLA in healthy donors. Broader study findings: Later analysis showed TCR association rates varying by HLA locus, highest for DRB1 and lowest for HLA-C. Earlier analysis found most TCR beta V segments productive about 90% or about 30% of the time. Later on, a genetic analysis was performed. It linked a missense variant in DCLRE1C with V- and J-gene trimming of TCR beta.

PCR primers comprised 60 Vbeta and 13 Jbeta primers. Clones were sequenced by immunoSEQ multiplex PCR, and TCRdb holds only the in-frame ones, with some missing. Of roughly 200,000 clones listed, 75% to 85% are singletons. Turning to this clone: Antigen specificity is unknown.

Specimen: PBMCs. The sequence was obtained from a boy between 10 and 17 years old in good health and CMV-seronegative.

CDR3 loop: CASSYPRDRGGQPQHF. CDR3 nucleotides: TGTGCCAGCAGTTACCCCCGGGACAGGGGTGGGCAGCCCCAGCATTTT. The chain combines TRBV6-6 with TRBJ1-5, with TRBD1 identical over 10 bases. The J segment lost 7 bases and the V segment lost 2 bases, leaving 8 bases of the junction unmatched. This CDR3 is 16 amino acids long. The germline V gene encodes CDR1 MNHNY and CDR2 SVGAGI (reference sequence).